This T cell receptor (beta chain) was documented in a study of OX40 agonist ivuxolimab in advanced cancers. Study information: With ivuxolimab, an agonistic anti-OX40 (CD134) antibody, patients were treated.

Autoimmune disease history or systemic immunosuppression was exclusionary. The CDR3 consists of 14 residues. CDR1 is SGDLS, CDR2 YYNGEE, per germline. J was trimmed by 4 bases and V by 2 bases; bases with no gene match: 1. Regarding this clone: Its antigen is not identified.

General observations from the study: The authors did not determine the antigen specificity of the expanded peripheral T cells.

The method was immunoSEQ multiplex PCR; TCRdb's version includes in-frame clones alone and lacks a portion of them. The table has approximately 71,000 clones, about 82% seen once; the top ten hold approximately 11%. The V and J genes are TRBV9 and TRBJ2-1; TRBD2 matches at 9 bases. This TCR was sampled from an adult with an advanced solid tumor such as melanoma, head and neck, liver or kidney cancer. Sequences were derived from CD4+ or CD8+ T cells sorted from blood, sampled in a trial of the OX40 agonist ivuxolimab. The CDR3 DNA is TGTGCCAGCAGCGTTAGCGGGAGTTACAATGAGCAGTTCTTC. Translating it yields CASSVSGSYNEQFF.